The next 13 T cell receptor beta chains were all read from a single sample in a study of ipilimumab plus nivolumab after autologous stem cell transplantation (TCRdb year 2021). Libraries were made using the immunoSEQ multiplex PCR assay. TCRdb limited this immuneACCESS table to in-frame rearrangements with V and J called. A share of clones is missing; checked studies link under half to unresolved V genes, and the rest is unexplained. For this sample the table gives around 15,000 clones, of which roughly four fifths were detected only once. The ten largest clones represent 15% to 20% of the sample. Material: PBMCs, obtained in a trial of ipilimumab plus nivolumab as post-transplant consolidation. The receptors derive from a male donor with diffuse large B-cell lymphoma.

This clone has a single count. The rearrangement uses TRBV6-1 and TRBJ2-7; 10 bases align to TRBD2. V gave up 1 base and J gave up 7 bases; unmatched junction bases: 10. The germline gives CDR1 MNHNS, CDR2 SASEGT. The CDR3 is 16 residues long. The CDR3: CASSEGTLAGVGEQYF. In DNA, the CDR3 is TGTGCCAGCAGTGAAGGTACGCTAGCGGGAGTAGGGGAGCAGTACTTC.

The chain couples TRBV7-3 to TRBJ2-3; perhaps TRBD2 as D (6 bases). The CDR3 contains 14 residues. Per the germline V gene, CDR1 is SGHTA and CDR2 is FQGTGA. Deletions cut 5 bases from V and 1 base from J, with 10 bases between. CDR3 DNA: TGTGCCAGCAGCAGCCGGAGGGGCACAGATACGCAGTATTTT. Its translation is CASSSRRGTDTQYF.

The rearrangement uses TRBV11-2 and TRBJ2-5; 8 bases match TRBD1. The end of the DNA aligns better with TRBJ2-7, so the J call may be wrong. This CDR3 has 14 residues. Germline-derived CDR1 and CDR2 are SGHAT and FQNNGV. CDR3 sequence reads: CASSLGTGGYEQYF. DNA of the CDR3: TGTGCCAGCAGCTTAGGTACAGGGGGCTACGAGCAGTACTTC.

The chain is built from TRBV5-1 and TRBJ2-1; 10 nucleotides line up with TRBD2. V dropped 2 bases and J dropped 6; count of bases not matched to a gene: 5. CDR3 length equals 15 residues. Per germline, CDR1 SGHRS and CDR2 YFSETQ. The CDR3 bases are TGCGCCAGCAGCTTCCGCCTAGCGGGAGCCAATGAGCAGTTCTTC. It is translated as CASSFRLAGANEQFF.

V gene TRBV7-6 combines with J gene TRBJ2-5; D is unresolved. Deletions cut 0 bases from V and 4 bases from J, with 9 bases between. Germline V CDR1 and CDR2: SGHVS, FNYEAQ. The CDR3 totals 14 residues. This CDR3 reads CASSLARNGETQYF. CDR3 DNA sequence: TGTGCCAGCAGCTTAGCTAGAAATGGAGAGACCCAGTACTTC.

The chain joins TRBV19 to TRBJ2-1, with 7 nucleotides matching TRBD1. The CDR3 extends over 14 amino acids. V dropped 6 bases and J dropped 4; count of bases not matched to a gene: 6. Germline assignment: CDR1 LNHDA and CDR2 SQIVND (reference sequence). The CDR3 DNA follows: TGTGCCAGTAGCCGGGACAGAACTTACAATGAGCAGTTCTTC. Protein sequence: CASSRDRTYNEQFF.

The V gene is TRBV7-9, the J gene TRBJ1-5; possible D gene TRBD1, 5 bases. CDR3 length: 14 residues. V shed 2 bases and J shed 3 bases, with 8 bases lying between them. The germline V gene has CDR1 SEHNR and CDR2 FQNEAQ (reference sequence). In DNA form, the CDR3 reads TGTGCCAGCAGCTTATGGGGGGTCAATCAGCCCCAGCATTTT. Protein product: CASSLWGVNQPQHF.

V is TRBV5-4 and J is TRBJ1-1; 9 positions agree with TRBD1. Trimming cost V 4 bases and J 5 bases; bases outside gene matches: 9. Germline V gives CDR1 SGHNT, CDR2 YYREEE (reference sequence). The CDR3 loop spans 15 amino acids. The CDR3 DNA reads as TGTGCCAGCAGCCTAACCGGGACAGGGATAACTGAAGCTTTCTTT. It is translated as CASSLTGTGITEAFF.

CDR3 region: CASGRDRVYEQYF. CDR3 DNA: TGTGCTAGTGGTCGGGACAGGGTCTACGAGCAGTACTTC. The chain is built from TRBV12-5 and TRBJ2-7; 9 bases align to TRBD1. Germline CDR1 and CDR2: LGHNT and FRNRAP. CDR3 length equals 13 residues. V lost 5 bases and J lost 3; bases outside the gene matches: 2.

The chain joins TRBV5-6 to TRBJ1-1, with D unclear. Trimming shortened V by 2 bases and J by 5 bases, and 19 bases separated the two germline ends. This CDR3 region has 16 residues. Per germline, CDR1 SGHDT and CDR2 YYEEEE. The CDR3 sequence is CASSLIGLTVRTEAFF. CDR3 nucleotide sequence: TGTGCCAGCAGCTTAATTGGTCTAACAGTAAGAACTGAAGCTTTCTTT.

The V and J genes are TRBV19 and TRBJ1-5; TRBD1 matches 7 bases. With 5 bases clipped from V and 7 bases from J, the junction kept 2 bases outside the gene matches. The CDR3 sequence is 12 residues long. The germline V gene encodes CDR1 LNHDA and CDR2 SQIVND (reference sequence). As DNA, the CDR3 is TGTGCCAGTAGTGCGACAGGGCAGCCCCAGCATTTT. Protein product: CASSATGQPQHF.

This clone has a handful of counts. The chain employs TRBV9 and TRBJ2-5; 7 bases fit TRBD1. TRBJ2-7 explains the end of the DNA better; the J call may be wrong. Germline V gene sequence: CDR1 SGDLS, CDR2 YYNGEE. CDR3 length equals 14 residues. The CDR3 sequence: CASSPRDSFYEQYF. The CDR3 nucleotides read TGTGCCAGCAGCCCTCGGGACAGCTTCTACGAGCAGTACTTC.

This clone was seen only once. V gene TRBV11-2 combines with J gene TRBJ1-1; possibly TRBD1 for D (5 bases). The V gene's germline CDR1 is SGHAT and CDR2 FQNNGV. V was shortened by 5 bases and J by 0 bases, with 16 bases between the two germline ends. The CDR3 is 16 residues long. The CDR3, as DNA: TGTGCCAGCAGCCGTCATGGGGGAGCCCTGAACACTGAAGCTTTCTTT. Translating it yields CASSRHGGALNTEAFF.